These 21 T cell receptor beta chains were sequenced from one sample in a study of control samples from healthy donors and cancer patients. Sequencing was performed with immunoSEQ multiplex PCR; in TCRdb, only in-frame clones are kept and a portion is missing. The sample contains some 120,000 clones, about 89% of which appear only once. Sample: blood. The receptors here all came from a woman under 30 in good health.

V and J are TRBV14 and TRBJ1-1, with TRBD1 matching over 9 bases. The germline V gene has CDR1 SGHDN and CDR2 FVKESK. The J segment lost 9 bases and the V segment lost 4 bases, leaving 6 bases of the junction unmatched. CDR3 length equals 13 residues. As DNA, the CDR3 is TGTGCCAGCAGCCGGGGACAGGGCCAAAAAGCTTTCTTT. It specifies CASSRGQGQKAFF.

V and J are TRBV7-9 and TRBJ2-7; the D gene is possibly TRBD2 (5 bases). The germline V and J ends were trimmed by 5 bases and 2 bases, with 16 bases remaining between them. This CDR3 is built from 15 residues. From germline, CDR1 is SEHNR and CDR2 FQNEAQ (reference sequence). The CDR3 coding sequence is TGTGCCAGCAGCCCGACTACCTCTACTACCTACGAGCAGTACTTC. Translating gives CASSPTTSTTYEQYF.

V usage is TRBV4-2 and J usage is TRBJ2-7; 12 bases map to TRBD2. Germline V gene sequence: CDR1 LGHNA, CDR2 YNFKEQ. The CDR3 extends over 19 amino acids. V was clipped by 0 bases and J by 5 bases; unmatched bases: 14. Written as DNA, the CDR3 is TGTGCCAGCAGCCAAGATGGACTAGCGGGATCCCCGTTTCAGAACGAGCAGTACTTC. Translating gives CASSQDGLAGSPFQNEQYF.

The chain combines TRBV4-3 with TRBJ1-4; 9 bases match TRBD1. J lost 4 bases, V lost 1 base, and 10 bases had no gene match. The CDR3 runs 18 residues. Germline V lookup: CDR1 LGHNA, CDR2 YSLEER. For the CDR3, the DNA is TGCGCCAGCAGCCAAGGGCCGACAGGGGGTATGCTTAATGAAAAACTGTTTTTT. It encodes CASSQGPTGGMLNEKLFF.

The chain carries TRBV18 and TRBJ2-4; D is possibly TRBD1 (6 bases). Germline CDR1 KGHSH, CDR2 LQKENI. The V gene lost 3 bases and the J gene lost 0 bases, with 12 bases spanning the gap. The CDR3 consists of 16 residues. The CDR3 loop reads CASSPQGLLAKNIQYF. As DNA, the CDR3 is TGTGCCAGCTCACCGCAGGGGCTACTAGCCAAAAACATTCAGTACTTC.

This clone has ten or more counts. The chain has TRBV4-3 and TRBJ2-1; a weak D match, TRBD1 (7 bases). Trimming shortened V by 3 bases and J by 9 bases, and 15 bases separated the two germline ends. The CDR3 consists of 14 residues. Germline V lookup: CDR1 LGHNA, CDR2 YSLEER. This CDR3 reads CASSHTGEVSEQFF. For the CDR3, the DNA is TGCGCCAGCAGCCACACAGGGGAGGTCAGTGAGCAGTTCTTC.

The chain combines TRBV2 with TRBJ2-7, with 13 bases matching TRBD2. Germline trimming cut 7 bases from V and 3 bases from J; bases unmatched to any gene: 18. Germline CDR1 is SNHLY and CDR2 is FYNNEI. CDR3 length: 19 residues. The CDR3 DNA sequence: TGTGCCAGCACCAGAAGAGGGACTAGCGGGAACCCATTCCTCTACGAGCAGTACTTC. Its translation is CASTRRGTSGNPFLYEQYF.

The genes are TRBV30 and TRBJ2-3; 7 positions agree with TRBD2. With 2 bases clipped from V and 8 bases from J, the junction kept 10 bases outside the gene matches. From germline, CDR1 is GTSNPN and CDR2 SVGIG (reference sequence). The CDR3 length is 14 residues. The CDR3 DNA follows: TGTGCCTGGAGTTTAGGCGCGGGGGACGTTACGCAGTATTTT. Protein sequence: CAWSLGAGDVTQYF. The full variable domain, completed using reference TRBV30 and TRBJ2-3, is SQTIHQWPATLVQPVGSPLSLECTVEGTSNPNLYWYRQAAGRGLQLLFYSVGIGQISSEVPQNLSASRPQDRQFILSSKKLLLSDSGFYLCAWSLGAGDVTQYFGPGTRLTVL.

The chain recombines TRBV7-2 with TRBJ1-5, with D tentatively TRBD1 (6 bases). The ends were cut back, 5 bases at V and 4 bases at J, with 15 bases in the middle. CDR1 SGHTA and CDR2 FQGNSA come from the germline V gene. The CDR3 is 15 residues long. The DNA of the CDR3 is TGTGCCAGCAGCGAGAGGAGGGGGGGGAATCAGCCCCAGCATTTT. It is translated as CASSERRGGNQPQHF. Together with reference TRBV7-2 and TRBJ1-5, the CDR3 gives the full variable domain: GAGVSQSPSNKVTEKGKDVELRCDPISGHTALYWYRQSLGQGLEFLIYFQGNSAPDKSGLPSDRFSAERTGGSVSTLTIQRTQQEDSAVYLCASSERRGGNQPQHFGDGTRLSIL.

This sequence joins TRBV27 and TRBJ2-2; 12 positions match TRBD1. V trimming: 5 bases; J trimming: 7 bases; junction bases outside the gene matches: 5. Germline V lookup: CDR1 MNHEY, CDR2 SMNVEV (reference sequence). This CDR3 is 15 amino acids long. This CDR3 reads CASSRDRGRSGELFF. The CDR3 region has the DNA TGTGCCAGCAGTAGGGACAGGGGGCGAAGCGGGGAGCTGTTTTTT.

The V gene is TRBV9, the J gene TRBJ2-7; 11 bases are a match to TRBD1. The germline V gene has CDR1 SGDLS and CDR2 YYNGEE. J gave up 6 bases and V 0 bases, and 5 bases lay outside the gene matches. This CDR3 spans 15 amino acids. The CDR3 DNA reads TGTGCCAGCAGCGTAGCTGGCGGGACAGGGGGCGAGCAGTACTTC. It translates to CASSVAGGTGGEQYF. Filled out from reference TRBV9 and TRBJ2-7, the complete variable domain reads DSGVTQTPKHLITATGQRVTLRCSPRSGDLSVYWYQQSLDQGLQFLIQYYNGEERAKGNILERFSAQQFPDLHSELNLSSLELGDSALYFCASSVAGGTGGEQYFGPGTRLTVT.

The rearrangement joins TRBV19 to TRBJ1-5; D gene ambiguous. The V and J ends lost 4 bases and 0 bases respectively, with 10 bases between them. The germline CDR1 and CDR2 sequences are LNHDA and SQIVND (reference sequence). This CDR3 comprises 15 residues. DNA of the CDR3: TGTGCCAGTAGTAATACAGCGATTAGCAATCAGCCCCAGCATTTT. This translates into CASSNTAISNQPQHF. Complete variable domain (other parts from reference TRBV19 and TRBJ1-5): DGGITQSPKYLFRKEGQNVTLSCEQNLNHDAMYWYRQDPGQGLRLIYYSQIVNDFQKGDIAEGYSVSREKKESFPLTVTSAQKNPTAFYLCASSNTAISNQPQHFGDGTRLSIL.

This sequence joins TRBV6-2 or TRBV6-3 and TRBJ2-5, with TRBD1 identical over 7 bases. Per the germline V gene, CDR1 is MNHEY and CDR2 is SVGEGT. Trimming at V came to 2 bases and at J to 5 bases, leaving 8 bases not matched to a gene. The CDR3 loop spans 15 amino acids. The CDR3 reads CASSYLGQAFETQYF. DNA for the CDR3: TGTGCCAGCAGTTACCTAGGACAGGCCTTCGAGACCCAGTACTTC.

The chain recombines TRBV11-3 with TRBJ2-3; 11 bases are a match to TRBD2. The CDR3 covers 15 residues. CDR1 and CDR2 (germline): SGHNT, YENEEA. V trimming: 5 bases; J trimming: 4 bases; junction bases outside the gene matches: 5. Here the CDR3 DNA reads TGTGCCAGCAGCCATAGCGGGAGGGCCGCAGATACGCAGTATTTT. Its protein product is CASSHSGRAADTQYF. Variable domain in full (rest from reference TRBV11-3 and TRBJ2-3): EAGVVQSPRYKIIEKKQPVAFWCNPISGHNTLYWYLQNLGQGPELLIRYENEEAVDDSQLPKDRFSAERLKGVDSTLKIQPAELGDSAVYLCASSHSGRAADTQYFGPGTRLTVL.

The chain couples TRBV5-1 to TRBJ1-1, with D unclear. Trimming removed 2 bases at V and 2 bases at J, with 7 bases between. Germline values: CDR1 SGHRS, CDR2 YFSETQ. This CDR3 is 13 amino acids long. CDR3 DNA sequence: TGCGCCAGCAGCTTTACAGTAAACACTGAAGCTTTCTTT. It specifies CASSFTVNTEAFF.

The chain has TRBV28 and TRBJ2-7; D possibly uses TRBD1 or TRBD2 (5 bases each). V dropped 6 bases and J dropped 1 base, with 16 bases sitting between them. The CDR3 sequence is 15 residues long. The germline V gene encodes CDR1 MDHEN and CDR2 SYDVKM. This chain's CDR3 is CASRPTGTASYEQYF. The CDR3, as DNA: TGTGCCAGCAGACCGACCGGGACCGCATCCTACGAGCAGTACTTC.

This clone was seen a single time. V and J are TRBV24-1 and TRBJ2-3, with 10 bases fitting TRBD1. Unmatched junction bases numbered 5, after V lost 4 bases and J lost 2 bases. The CDR3 consists of 16 residues. Germline V gene lookup returns CDR1 KGHDR and CDR2 SFDVKD. The CDR3 spells CATSDQDRGLTDTQYF. CDR3 DNA sequence: TGTGCCACCAGTGACCAAGACAGGGGGCTCACAGATACGCAGTATTTT.

The chain recombines TRBV7-2 with TRBJ1-5; 7 bases align to TRBD1. The CDR3 spans 15 residues. V was clipped by 5 bases and J by 4 bases; unmatched bases: 8. Germline CDR1 reads SGHTA; CDR2 reads FQGNSA. The CDR3 region has the DNA TGTGCCAGCAGCCGGAGAACAGGGGTGAATCAGCCCCAGCATTTT. As protein: CASSRRTGVNQPQHF.

This clone was picked up a small number of times. This rearrangement joins TRBV14 to TRBJ1-2; 8 nucleotides line up with TRBD1. The ends lost 4 bases at V and 4 bases at J; junction bases unmatched: 8. The length of the CDR3 is 15 residues. CDR1 and CDR2 from the germline V gene are SGHDN and FVKESK. The CDR3 region has the DNA TGTGCCAGCAGCCCGTCAGGGGGCGCGGGCTATGGCTACACCTTC. It yields the protein CASSPSGGAGYGYTF.

The rearrangement joins TRBV28 to TRBJ2-7; the D gene is possibly TRBD2 (6 bases). With 6 bases removed from V and 7 bases from J, the gap between germline ends came to 22 bases. CDR3 size: 15 residues. CDR1 and CDR2 from the germline V gene are MDHEN and SYDVKM. The CDR3 loop is CASRSSRRAIREQYF. The CDR3 DNA is TGTGCCAGCAGATCCTCCCGGAGGGCCATTAGGGAGCAGTACTTC.

This chain links TRBV7-9 with TRBJ1-2, with D perhaps matching TRBD1 (6 bases). In germline, CDR1 is SEHNR, CDR2 FQNEAQ (reference sequence). CDR3 length equals 15 residues. Trimming pared 5 bases from V and 7 bases from J, leaving 20 bases between. The CDR3 DNA follows: TGTGCCAGCAGCCAGGCAGGGGCAGGGCTTGGTGGCTACACCTTC. Protein sequence: CASSQAGAGLGGYTF.